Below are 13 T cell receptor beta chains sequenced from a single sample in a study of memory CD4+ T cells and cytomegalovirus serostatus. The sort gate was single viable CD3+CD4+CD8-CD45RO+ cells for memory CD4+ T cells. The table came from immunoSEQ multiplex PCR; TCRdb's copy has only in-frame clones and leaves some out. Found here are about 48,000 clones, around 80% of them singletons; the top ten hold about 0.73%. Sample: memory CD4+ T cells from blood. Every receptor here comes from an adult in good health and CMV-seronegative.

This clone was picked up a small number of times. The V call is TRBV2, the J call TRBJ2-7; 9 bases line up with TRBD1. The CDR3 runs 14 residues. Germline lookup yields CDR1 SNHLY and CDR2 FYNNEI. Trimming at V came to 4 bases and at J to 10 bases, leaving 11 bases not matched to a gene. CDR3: CASSGFQGQGYQYF. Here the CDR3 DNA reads TGTGCCAGCAGTGGTTTTCAGGGACAGGGATATCAGTACTTC.

The CDR3 here is CASSVGHRDLDGYTF. The CDR3 bases are TGTGCCAGCAGCGTAGGTCACAGGGACCTTGATGGCTACACCTTC. This chain connects TRBV9 to TRBJ1-2; perhaps TRBD1 as D (6 bases). Trimming shortened V by 0 bases and J by 6 bases, and 15 bases separated the two germline ends. The germline V gene encodes CDR1 SGDLS and CDR2 YYNGEE. The CDR3 length is 15 residues. Full variable domain (missing parts from reference TRBV9 and TRBJ1-2): DSGVTQTPKHLITATGQRVTLRCSPRSGDLSVYWYQQSLDQGLQFLIQYYNGEERAKGNILERFSAQQFPDLHSELNLSSLELGDSALYFCASSVGHRDLDGYTFGSGTRLTVV.

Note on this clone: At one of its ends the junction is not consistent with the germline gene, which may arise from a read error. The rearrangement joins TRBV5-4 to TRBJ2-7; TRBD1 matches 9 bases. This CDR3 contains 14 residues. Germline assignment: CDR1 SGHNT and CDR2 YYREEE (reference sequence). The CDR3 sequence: CASTLQGAPYAQYF. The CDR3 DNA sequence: TGTGCCAGCACTTTACAGGGGGCCCCTTACGCGCAGTACTTC.

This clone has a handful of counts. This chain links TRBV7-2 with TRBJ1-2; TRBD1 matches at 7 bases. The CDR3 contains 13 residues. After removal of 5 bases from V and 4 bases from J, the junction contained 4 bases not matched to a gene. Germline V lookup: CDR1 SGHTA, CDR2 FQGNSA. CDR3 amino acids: CASSQDRIYGYTF. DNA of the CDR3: TGTGCCAGCAGCCAGGACAGGATCTATGGCTACACCTTC.

The CDR3 reads CASSPLDSNTGELFF. In DNA form, the CDR3 reads TGTGCCAGCAGCCCCCTTGACAGTAACACCGGGGAGCTGTTTTTT. This chain connects TRBV28 to TRBJ2-2, with D perhaps matching TRBD1 (5 bases). From germline, CDR1 is MDHEN and CDR2 SYDVKM. The CDR3 length is 15 residues. Between the trimmed V and J ends, which lost 6 bases and 2 bases, there was a span of 13 bases.

CDR3 sequence: CASSYNRARDEQFF. DNA for the CDR3: TGTGCCAGCAGTTACAACAGGGCAAGGGATGAGCAGTTCTTC. The gene calls are TRBV6-5 and TRBJ2-1; D is possibly TRBD1 (6 bases). V was cut by 2 bases and J by 8 bases, with 13 bases left in between. CDR1 is MNHEY and CDR2 is SVGAGI in the germline V gene. CDR3 length equals 14 residues.

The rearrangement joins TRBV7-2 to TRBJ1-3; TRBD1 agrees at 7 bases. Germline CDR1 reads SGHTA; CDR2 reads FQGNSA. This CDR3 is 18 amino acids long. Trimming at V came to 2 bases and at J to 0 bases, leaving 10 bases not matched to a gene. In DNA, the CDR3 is TGTGCCAGCAGCTTAACGGGGCAGGGGGGGTCCTCTGGAAACACCATATATTTT. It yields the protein CASSLTGQGGSSGNTIYF.

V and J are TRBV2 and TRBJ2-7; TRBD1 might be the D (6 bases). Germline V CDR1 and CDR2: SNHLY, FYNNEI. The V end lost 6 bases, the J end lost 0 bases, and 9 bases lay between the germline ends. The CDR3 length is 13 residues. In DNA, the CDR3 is TGTGCCAGCAGGCACAGGGACTCCTACGAGCAGTACTTC. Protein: CASRHRDSYEQYF.

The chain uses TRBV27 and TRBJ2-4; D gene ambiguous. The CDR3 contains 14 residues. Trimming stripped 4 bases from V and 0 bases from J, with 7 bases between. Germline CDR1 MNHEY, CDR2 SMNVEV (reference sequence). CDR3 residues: CASSSLVAKNIQYF. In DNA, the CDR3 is TGTGCCAGCAGTTCCCTGGTAGCCAAAAACATTCAGTACTTC.

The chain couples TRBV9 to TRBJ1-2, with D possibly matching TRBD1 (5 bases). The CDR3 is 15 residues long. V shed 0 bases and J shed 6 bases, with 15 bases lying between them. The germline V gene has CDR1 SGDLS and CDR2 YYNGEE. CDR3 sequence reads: CASSVAEGRDHGYTF. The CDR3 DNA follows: TGTGCCAGCAGCGTAGCCGAGGGCAGGGACCATGGCTACACCTTC.

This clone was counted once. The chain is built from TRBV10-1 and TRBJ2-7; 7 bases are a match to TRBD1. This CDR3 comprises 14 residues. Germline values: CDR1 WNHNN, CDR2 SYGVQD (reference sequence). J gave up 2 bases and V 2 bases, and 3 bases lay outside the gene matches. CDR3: CASSERQGAYEQYF. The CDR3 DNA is TGCGCCAGCAGTGAGAGGCAGGGGGCCTACGAGCAGTACTTC.

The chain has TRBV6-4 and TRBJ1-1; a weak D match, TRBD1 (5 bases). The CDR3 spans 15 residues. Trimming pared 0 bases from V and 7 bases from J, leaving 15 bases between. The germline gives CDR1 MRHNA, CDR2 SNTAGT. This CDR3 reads CASSDSGWGDGEAFF. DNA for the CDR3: TGTGCCAGCAGTGACTCCGGGTGGGGGGATGGTGAAGCTTTCTTT.

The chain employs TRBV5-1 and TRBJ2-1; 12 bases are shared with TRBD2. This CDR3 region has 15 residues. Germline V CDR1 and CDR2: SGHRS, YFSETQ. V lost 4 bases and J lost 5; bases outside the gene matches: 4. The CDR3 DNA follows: TGCGCCAGCAGCCCCCTAGCGGGGGGGGACAATGAGCAGTTCTTC. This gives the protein CASSPLAGGDNEQFF.